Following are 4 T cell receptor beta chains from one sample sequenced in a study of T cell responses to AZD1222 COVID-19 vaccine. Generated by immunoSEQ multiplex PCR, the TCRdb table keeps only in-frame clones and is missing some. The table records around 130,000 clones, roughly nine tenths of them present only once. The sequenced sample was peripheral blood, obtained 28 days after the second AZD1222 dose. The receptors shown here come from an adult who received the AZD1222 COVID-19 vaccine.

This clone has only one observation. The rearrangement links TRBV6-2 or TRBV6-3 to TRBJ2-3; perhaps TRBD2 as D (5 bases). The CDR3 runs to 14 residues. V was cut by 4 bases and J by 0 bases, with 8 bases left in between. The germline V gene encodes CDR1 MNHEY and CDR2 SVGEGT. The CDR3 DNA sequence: TGTGCCAGCAGTTTGGCGGGTAGCACAGATACGCAGTATTTT. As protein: CASSLAGSTDTQYF.

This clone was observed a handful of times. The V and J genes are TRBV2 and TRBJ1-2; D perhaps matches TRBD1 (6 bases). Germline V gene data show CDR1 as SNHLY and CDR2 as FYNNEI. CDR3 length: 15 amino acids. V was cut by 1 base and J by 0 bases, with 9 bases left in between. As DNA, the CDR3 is TGTGCCAGCAGTGAAGAAAGGGGGGCTAACTATGGCTACACCTTC. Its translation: CASSEERGANYGYTF. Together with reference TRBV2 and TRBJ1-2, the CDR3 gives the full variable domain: EPEVTQTPSHQVTQMGQEVILRCVPISNHLYFYWYRQILGQKVEFLVSFYNNEISEKSEIFDDQFSVERPDGSNFTLKIRSTKLEDSAMYFCASSEERGANYGYTFGSGTRLTVV.

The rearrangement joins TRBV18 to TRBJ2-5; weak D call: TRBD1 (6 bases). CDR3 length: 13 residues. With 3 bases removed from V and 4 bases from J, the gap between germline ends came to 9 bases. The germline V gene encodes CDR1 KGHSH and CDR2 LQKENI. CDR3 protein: CASSPDSLETQYF. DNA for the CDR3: TGTGCCAGCTCACCGGACAGTTTAGAGACCCAGTACTTC.

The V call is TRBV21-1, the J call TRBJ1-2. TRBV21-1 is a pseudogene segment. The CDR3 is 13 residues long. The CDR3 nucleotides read TGTGCCAGCAGCAGGTGTCCCACTATAGGCTACACCTTC. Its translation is CASSRCPTIGYTF.